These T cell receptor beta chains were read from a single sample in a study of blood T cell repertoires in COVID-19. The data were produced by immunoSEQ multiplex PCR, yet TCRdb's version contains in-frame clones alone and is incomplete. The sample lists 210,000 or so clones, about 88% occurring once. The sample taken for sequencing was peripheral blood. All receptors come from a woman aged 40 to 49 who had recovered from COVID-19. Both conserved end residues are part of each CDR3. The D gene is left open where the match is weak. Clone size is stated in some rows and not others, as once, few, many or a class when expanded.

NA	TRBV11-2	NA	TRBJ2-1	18	CASSLYARENLLVAEQFF	TGTGCCAGCAGCTTATATGCACGGGAGAACCTTTTGGTCGCTGAGCAGTTCTTC
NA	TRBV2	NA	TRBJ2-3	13	CAIAGQSTDTQYF	TGTGCCATCGCTGGACAGAGCACAGATACGCAGTATTTT
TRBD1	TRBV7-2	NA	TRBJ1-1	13	CASSLVGQGSAFF	TGTGCCAGCAGCTTAGTCGGACAGGGGTCTGCTTTCTTT
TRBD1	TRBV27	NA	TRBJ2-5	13	CASRPTGWETQYF	TGTGCCAGCAGACCGACAGGGTGGGAGACCCAGTACTTC
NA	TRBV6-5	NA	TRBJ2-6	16	CASSFEGDSGANVLTF	TGTGCCAGCAGTTTCGAAGGAGACTCTGGGGCCAACGTCCTGACTTTC
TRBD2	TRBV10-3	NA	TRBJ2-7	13	CAISGLAAHEQYF	TGTGCCATCAGTGGACTAGCGGCCCACGAGCAGTACTTC
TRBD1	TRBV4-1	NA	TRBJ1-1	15	CASSQPGTGNTEAFF	TGCGCCAGCAGCCAACCCGGGACAGGGAACACTGAAGCTTTCTTT
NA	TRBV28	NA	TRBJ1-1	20	CASSQIYRWTRNGVNTEAFF	TGTGCCAGCAGTCAGATATACCGTTGGACTCGAAACGGGGTGAACACTGAAGCTTTCTTT
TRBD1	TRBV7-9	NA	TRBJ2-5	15	CASSVGQGGVETQYF	TGTGCCAGCAGCGTGGGACAGGGGGGGGTCGAGACCCAGTACTTC
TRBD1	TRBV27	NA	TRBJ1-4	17	CASSSTDRVGGFEKLFF	TGTGCCAGCAGTTCGACGGACAGGGTCGGAGGGTTTGAAAAACTGTTTTTT
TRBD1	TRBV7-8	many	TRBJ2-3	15	CASSPNRGHLDTQYF	TGTGCCAGCAGCCCCAACAGGGGGCATTTAGATACGCAGTATTTT
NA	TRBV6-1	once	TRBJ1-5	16	CASSGRGEFSNQPQHF	TGTGCCAGCAGTGGCCGCGGGGAGTTTAGCAATCAGCCCCAGCATTTT
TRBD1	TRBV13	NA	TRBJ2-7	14	CASSLGGQYYEQYF	TGTGCCAGCAGCTTAGGGGGACAGTACTACGAGCAGTACTTC
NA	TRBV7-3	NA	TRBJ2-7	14	CASSPDTEAKEQYF	TGTGCCAGCAGCCCTGACACGGAGGCGAAGGAGCAGTACTTC
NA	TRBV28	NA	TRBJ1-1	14	CASSFPVKNTEAFF	TGTGCCAGCAGTTTCCCCGTTAAGAACACTGAAGCTTTCTTT
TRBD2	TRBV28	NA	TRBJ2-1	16	CASAEFSLAGNNEQFF	TGTGCCAGCGCCGAGTTTTCCCTAGCGGGGAACAATGAGCAGTTCTTC
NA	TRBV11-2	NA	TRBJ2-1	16	CASSLRSASSYNEQFF	TGTGCCAGCAGCTTACGGAGCGCGAGCTCCTACAATGAGCAGTTCTTC
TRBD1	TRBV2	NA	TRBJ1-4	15	CASSPLTGSGEKLFF	TGTGCCAGCAGTCCACTGACAGGGTCTGGGGAAAAACTGTTTTTT
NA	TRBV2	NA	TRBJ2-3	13	CAISGGSTDTQYF	TGTGCCATTTCAGGGGGGAGCACAGATACGCAGTATTTT
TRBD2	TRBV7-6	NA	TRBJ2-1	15	CASSASGESYNEQFF	TGTGCCAGCAGCGCTAGCGGGGAATCCTACAATGAGCAGTTCTTC
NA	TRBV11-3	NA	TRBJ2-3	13	CASSSPTTSTQYF	TGTGCCAGCAGCTCCCCCACTACTAGTACGCAGTATTTT
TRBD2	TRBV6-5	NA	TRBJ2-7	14	CASNGLAEPYEQYF	TGTGCCAGCAACGGACTAGCTGAACCCTACGAGCAGTACTTC
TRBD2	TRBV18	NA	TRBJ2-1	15	CASSPGLVSYNEQFF	TGTGCCAGCTCGCCTGGACTAGTCTCCTACAATGAGCAGTTCTTC
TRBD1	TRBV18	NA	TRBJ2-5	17	CASSRTGTGDLQETQYF	TGTGCCAGCTCACGGACCGGGACAGGGGACCTCCAAGAGACCCAGTACTTC
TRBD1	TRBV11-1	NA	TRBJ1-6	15	CASSPDQGANSPLHF	TGTGCCAGCAGCCCGGACCAGGGGGCAAATTCACCCCTCCACTTT
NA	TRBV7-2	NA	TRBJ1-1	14	CASSRPSFNTEAFF	TGTGCCAGCAGCCGTCCCTCCTTTAATACTGAAGCTTTCTTT
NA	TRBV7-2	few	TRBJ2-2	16	CASSPPGTVNTGELFF	TGTGCCAGCAGCCCCCCCGGGACTGTGAACACCGGGGAGCTGTTTTTT
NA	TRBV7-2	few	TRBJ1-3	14	CASSFKSSGNTIYF	TGTGCCAGCAGCTTTAAATCCTCTGGAAACACCATATATTTT
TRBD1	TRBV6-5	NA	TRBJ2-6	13	CASSPGTGAVLTF	TGTGCCAGCAGTCCTGGGACAGGGGCCGTCCTGACTTTC
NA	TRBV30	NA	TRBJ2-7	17	CAWSRSQGFGIGYEQYF	TGTGCCTGGAGTAGGAGTCAGGGGTTCGGAATCGGCTACGAGCAGTACTTC
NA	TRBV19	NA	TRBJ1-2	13	CASEERLNYGYTF	TGTGCCAGTGAAGAGCGGCTGAACTATGGCTACACCTTC
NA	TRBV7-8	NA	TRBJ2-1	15	CASSLARLLNNEQFF	TGTGCCAGCAGCTTAGCGCGTCTGCTCAACAATGAGCAGTTCTTC
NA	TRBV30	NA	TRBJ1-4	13	CAWTFGQNEKLFF	TGTGCCTGGACCTTCGGACAGAATGAAAAACTGTTTTTT
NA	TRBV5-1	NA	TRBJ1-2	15	CASSLEPGPNYGYTF	TGCGCCAGCAGCTTGGAACCAGGGCCTAACTATGGCTACACCTTC
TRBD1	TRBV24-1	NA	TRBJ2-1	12	CATSDPDREEFF	TGTGCCACCAGTGACCCGGACAGGGAGGAGTTCTTC
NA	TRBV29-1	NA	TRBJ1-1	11	CSVDMRTEAFF	TGCAGCGTTGATATGAGAACTGAAGCTTTCTTT
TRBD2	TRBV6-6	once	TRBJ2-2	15	CASSYVRGSTGELFF	TGTGCCAGCAGTTACGTGCGGGGGAGCACCGGGGAGCTGTTTTTT
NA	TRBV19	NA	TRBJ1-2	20	CASSIDARGYRELLRYGYTF	TGTGCCAGTAGTATTGACGCCCGCGGGTACAGGGAGCTTCTTCGGTATGGCTACACCTTC
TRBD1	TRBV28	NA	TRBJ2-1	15	CASSPPGQGSNEQFF	TGTGCCAGCAGTCCCCCGGGACAGGGTTCCAATGAGCAGTTCTTC
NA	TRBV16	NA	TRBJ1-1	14	CASSQPGPDYEAFF	TGTGCCAGCAGCCAACCGGGACCGGACTATGAAGCTTTCTTT
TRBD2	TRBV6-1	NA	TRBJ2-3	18	CASSGAGGPSLGTDTQYF	TGTGCCAGCAGTGGAGCGGGAGGGCCGAGTCTGGGGACAGATACGCAGTATTTT
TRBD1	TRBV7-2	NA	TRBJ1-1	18	CASSLRSGTGTLNTEAFF	TGTGCCAGCAGCTTAAGGTCCGGGACAGGGACTTTGAACACTGAAGCTTTCTTT
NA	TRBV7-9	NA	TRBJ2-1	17	CASSPFSGGSVYNEQFF	TGTGCCAGCAGCCCATTCAGCGGTGGGAGCGTCTACAATGAGCAGTTCTTC
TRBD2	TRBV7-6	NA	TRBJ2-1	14	CASSRTRTSGEQFF	TGTGCCAGCAGCCGAACCCGGACTAGCGGTGAGCAGTTCTTC
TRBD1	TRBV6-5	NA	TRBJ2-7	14	CASSSGQGAQEQYF	TGTGCCAGCAGCTCGGGACAGGGGGCGCAGGAGCAGTACTTC
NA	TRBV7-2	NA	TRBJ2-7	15	CASSPEGIPIYEQYF	TGTGCCAGCAGCCCAGAGGGCATTCCAATCTACGAGCAGTACTTC